A selection of T cell receptor beta chains follows, all from one sample in a study of shared clonotypes between healthy human individuals. Profiling relied on immunoSEQ multiplex PCR, and the TCRdb table lists in-frame clones only, not all of them. The data contain about 1.5 million clones, roughly 98% of them singletons. Sequenced material: naive CD4+ T cells sorted from blood. The receptors shown here come from a man aged 30 to 45 in good health. Both conserved end residues are part of each CDR3. A D gene is named only where the DNA matches it firmly. Rows may omit the clone size; those that give it use once, few, many or a size class.

j_gene: TRBJ1-5; v_gene: TRBV28; d_gene: .; len: 16; abundance: once; CDR3nt: TGTGCCAGCAGTCCTCTCGGGGCTGGGAGCAATCAGCCCCAGCATTTT; CDR3aa: CASSPLGAGSNQPQHF
j_gene: TRBJ1-2; v_gene: TRBV6-5; d_gene: .; len: 13; abundance: once; CDR3nt: TGTGCCAGCAGTTATTTGGGTAGGGATGGCTACACCTTC; CDR3aa: CASSYLGRDGYTF
j_gene: TRBJ2-3; v_gene: TRBV5-1; d_gene: .; len: 15; abundance: .; CDR3nt: TGCGCCAGCAGCTTGGAGGGACTCACCACAGATACGCAGTATTTT; CDR3aa: CASSLEGLTTDTQYF
j_gene: TRBJ1-5; v_gene: TRBV28; d_gene: .; len: 15; abundance: .; CDR3nt: TGTGCCAGCAGTAAACCCGACAGATTCAATCAGCCCCAGCATTTT; CDR3aa: CASSKPDRFNQPQHF
j_gene: TRBJ2-2; v_gene: TRBV9; d_gene: .; len: 16; abundance: .; CDR3nt: TGTGCCAGCAGCGCAAATACTAGATTTAGCACCGGGGAGCTGTTTTTT; CDR3aa: CASSANTRFSTGELFF
j_gene: TRBJ2-3; v_gene: TRBV7-2; d_gene: TRBD2; len: 18; abundance: once; CDR3nt: TGTGCCAGCAGCTTAGCCCCGGGGAAGCGGGAGGGCCAAGGTACGCAGTATTTT; CDR3aa: CASSLAPGKREGQGTQYF
j_gene: TRBJ2-1; v_gene: TRBV10-2; d_gene: TRBD2; len: 15; abundance: .; CDR3nt: TGCGCCAGCAGTGAGGCTAGCGGGACCCACAATGAGCAGTTCTTC; CDR3aa: CASSEASGTHNEQFF
j_gene: TRBJ2-1; v_gene: TRBV7-9; d_gene: .; len: 15; abundance: .; CDR3nt: TGTGCCAGCAGCTTAAGGAGGGGCTCTTCCAATGAGCAGTTCTTC; CDR3aa: CASSLRRGSSNEQFF
j_gene: TRBJ2-2; v_gene: TRBV14; d_gene: TRBD2; len: 16; abundance: .; CDR3nt: TGTGCCAGCAGATTATCCGGGAGCGGGGGCACCGGGGAGCTGTTTTTT; CDR3aa: CASRLSGSGGTGELFF
j_gene: TRBJ2-7; v_gene: TRBV28; d_gene: TRBD1; len: 15; abundance: .; CDR3nt: TGTGCCAGCAGTACAAGGGACAGGGTTTTCGACGAGCAGTACTTC; CDR3aa: CASSTRDRVFDEQYF
j_gene: TRBJ2-2; v_gene: TRBV6-4; d_gene: TRBD1; len: 14; abundance: .; CDR3nt: TGTGCCAGCAGTCGGACAGGGGACACCGGGGAGCTGTTTTTT; CDR3aa: CASSRTGDTGELFF
j_gene: TRBJ1-5; v_gene: TRBV5-3; d_gene: .; len: 14; abundance: .; CDR3nt: TGTGCCAGAAGCCCGGTGTTAGGCCGACAGCCCCAGCATTTT; CDR3aa: CARSPVLGRQPQHF
j_gene: TRBJ2-7; v_gene: TRBV23-1; d_gene: .; len: 16; abundance: .; CDR3nt: TGCGCCAGCAGTCAACCGGACTCAACCAGGCGTTACGAGCAGTACTTC; CDR3aa: CASSQPDSTRRYEQYF
j_gene: TRBJ2-1; v_gene: TRBV18; d_gene: TRBD2; len: 16; abundance: .; CDR3nt: TGTGCCAGCTCACCCGACACTTTTCGGGGGGTGTGGGAGCAGTTCTTC; CDR3aa: CASSPDTFRGVWEQFF
j_gene: TRBJ1-4; v_gene: TRBV28; d_gene: TRBD1; len: 15; abundance: .; CDR3nt: TGTGCCAGCAGGGGGTCCGGGACAGGTGATGAAAAACTGTTTTTT; CDR3aa: CASRGSGTGDEKLFF
j_gene: TRBJ2-5; v_gene: TRBV5-1; d_gene: TRBD2; len: 15; abundance: .; CDR3nt: TGCGCCAGCAGCTTAGAGACGGGGGGAGCGGAGACCCAGTACTTC; CDR3aa: CASSLETGGAETQYF
j_gene: TRBJ1-2; v_gene: TRBV5-1; d_gene: TRBD1; len: 16; abundance: .; CDR3nt: TGCGCCAGCAGCTTGGAAGGGGCAGGGGGTGGCTATGGCTACACCTTC; CDR3aa: CASSLEGAGGGYGYTF
j_gene: TRBJ2-3; v_gene: TRBV29-1; d_gene: TRBD2; len: 15; abundance: .; CDR3nt: TGCAGCATTTTAACCGGACTAGACAATCCAGATACGCAGTATTTT; CDR3aa: CSILTGLDNPDTQYF
j_gene: TRBJ2-7; v_gene: TRBV6-5; d_gene: TRBD1; len: 12; abundance: .; CDR3nt: TGTGCCAGCACTAACAGGGGGCACGAGCAGTACTTC; CDR3aa: CASTNRGHEQYF
j_gene: TRBJ2-1; v_gene: TRBV28; d_gene: .; len: 16; abundance: .; CDR3nt: TGTGCCAGCAGCACAATTTCGGGGGATTTCTACAATGAGCAGTTCTTC; CDR3aa: CASSTISGDFYNEQFF
j_gene: TRBJ1-5; v_gene: TRBV28; d_gene: .; len: 14; abundance: .; CDR3nt: TGTGCCAGCAGTTTCTTGCAGGGAGATCAGCCCCAGCATTTT; CDR3aa: CASSFLQGDQPQHF
j_gene: TRBJ1-2; v_gene: TRBV5-6; d_gene: .; len: 13; abundance: once; CDR3nt: TGTGCCAGCAGCTTCGGGGTCTCATATGGCTACACCTTC; CDR3aa: CASSFGVSYGYTF
j_gene: TRBJ2-4; v_gene: TRBV6-1; d_gene: TRBD1; len: 17; abundance: .; CDR3nt: TGTGCCAGCAGTGACCGACAGGGGGCGAGGGCCAAAAACATTCAGTACTTC; CDR3aa: CASSDRQGARAKNIQYF
j_gene: TRBJ1-5; v_gene: TRBV7-2; d_gene: .; len: 15; abundance: .; CDR3nt: TGTGCCAGCAGCTTAGACCGGGTAGGGTATCAGCCCCAGCATTTT; CDR3aa: CASSLDRVGYQPQHF
j_gene: TRBJ2-3; v_gene: TRBV18; d_gene: TRBD2; len: 15; abundance: .; CDR3nt: TGTGCCAGCCTGGTTAGCGGGAGCGAGACAGATACGCAGTATTTT; CDR3aa: CASLVSGSETDTQYF
j_gene: TRBJ2-3; v_gene: TRBV9; d_gene: TRBD2; len: 17; abundance: .; CDR3nt: TGTGCCAGCAGCGTAGCTACAAGCGGGAGTGGGTTATATACGCAGTATTTT; CDR3aa: CASSVATSGSGLYTQYF
j_gene: TRBJ2-2; v_gene: TRBV4-2; d_gene: .; len: 15; abundance: .; CDR3nt: TGTGCCAGCTCGGGGCAATTCACGAACACCGGGGAGCTGTTTTTT; CDR3aa: CASSGQFTNTGELFF
j_gene: TRBJ2-7; v_gene: TRBV11-2; d_gene: .; len: 15; abundance: .; CDR3nt: TGTGCCAGCAGCCTCACTCGTCTACGGAACTACGAGCAGTACTTC; CDR3aa: CASSLTRLRNYEQYF
j_gene: TRBJ1-5; v_gene: TRBV25-1; d_gene: .; len: 13; abundance: once; CDR3nt: TGTGCCAGCAGTCTAACAGGGTATCAGCCCCAGCATTTT; CDR3aa: CASSLTGYQPQHF
j_gene: TRBJ2-1; v_gene: TRBV7-2; d_gene: .; len: 15; abundance: .; CDR3nt: TGTGCCAGCAGCCCCCGGTGGGGGGCGTACAATGAGCAGTTCTTC; CDR3aa: CASSPRWGAYNEQFF
j_gene: TRBJ2-1; v_gene: TRBV7-2; d_gene: TRBD2; len: 15; abundance: .; CDR3nt: TGTGCCAGCAGCTCCAGGGGCGGGGGGTACAATGAGCAGTTCTTC; CDR3aa: CASSSRGGGYNEQFF
j_gene: TRBJ2-3; v_gene: TRBV5-1; d_gene: .; len: 15; abundance: .; CDR3nt: TGCGCCAGCAGCCGCCGGATCCAAAACGCAGATACGCAGTATTTT; CDR3aa: CASSRRIQNADTQYF
j_gene: TRBJ2-5; v_gene: TRBV5-4; d_gene: .; len: 14; abundance: .; CDR3nt: TGTGCCAGCAGCCGACAGGAGGGGAAAGGGACCCAGTACTTC; CDR3aa: CASSRQEGKGTQYF
j_gene: TRBJ1-1; v_gene: TRBV19; d_gene: .; len: 12; abundance: once; CDR3nt: TGTGCCAGTAGTATGGTTCTCACTGAAGCTTTCTTT; CDR3aa: CASSMVLTEAFF
j_gene: TRBJ2-2; v_gene: TRBV10-3; d_gene: .; len: 14; abundance: once; CDR3nt: TGTGCCATCAGTAGCGGGCGAGGGGGCGGGGAGCTGTTTTTT; CDR3aa: CAISSGRGGGELFF
j_gene: TRBJ2-1; v_gene: TRBV5-1; d_gene: TRBD1; len: 15; abundance: .; CDR3nt: TGCGCCAGCAGCTTCCAGACAGGGACCTACAATGAGCAGTTCTTC; CDR3aa: CASSFQTGTYNEQFF
j_gene: TRBJ1-2; v_gene: TRBV29-1; d_gene: .; len: 12; abundance: .; CDR3nt: TGCAGCGTTGAGGCAGGGAGCTATGGCTACACCTTC; CDR3aa: CSVEAGSYGYTF
j_gene: TRBJ1-3; v_gene: TRBV6-5; d_gene: .; len: 14; abundance: once; CDR3nt: TGTGCCAGCAGAAGGGCCGAGGCAATAAACACCATATATTTT; CDR3aa: CASRRAEAINTIYF
j_gene: TRBJ2-2; v_gene: TRBV19; d_gene: TRBD2; len: 15; abundance: .; CDR3nt: TGTGCCAGTAGTCGGCTAGCGGGTAACACCGGGGAGCTGTTTTTT; CDR3aa: CASSRLAGNTGELFF
j_gene: TRBJ2-1; v_gene: TRBV27; d_gene: .; len: 14; abundance: .; CDR3nt: TGTGCCAGCCATGGGAACCTACCAAAGAGTGAGCAGTTCTTC; CDR3aa: CASHGNLPKSEQFF
j_gene: TRBJ2-7; v_gene: TRBV7-9; d_gene: .; len: 13; abundance: .; CDR3nt: TGTGCCAGCAGCTTAGAGGTAGGGGGCGAGCAGTACTTC; CDR3aa: CASSLEVGGEQYF
j_gene: TRBJ2-3; v_gene: TRBV18; d_gene: .; len: 16; abundance: .; CDR3nt: TGTGCCAGCTCACCACCGTTAAAAGGGGGATCAGATACGCAGTATTTT; CDR3aa: CASSPPLKGGSDTQYF
j_gene: TRBJ2-3; v_gene: TRBV2; d_gene: TRBD1; len: 14; abundance: .; CDR3nt: TGTGCCAGTCACCGGGACAGATCCACAGATACGCAGTATTTT; CDR3aa: CASHRDRSTDTQYF
j_gene: TRBJ2-1; v_gene: TRBV5-1; d_gene: .; len: 16; abundance: .; CDR3nt: TGCGCCAGCAGCTTTGCCCTGGGGCCGGAGTACAATGAGCAGTTCTTC; CDR3aa: CASSFALGPEYNEQFF
j_gene: TRBJ2-5; v_gene: TRBV9; d_gene: TRBD1; len: 14; abundance: .; CDR3nt: TGTGCCAGCAGCGTAGGACAGGGGGCGGAGACCCAGTACTTC; CDR3aa: CASSVGQGAETQYF
j_gene: TRBJ2-1; v_gene: TRBV18; d_gene: .; len: 13; abundance: once; CDR3nt: TGTGCCAGCTCCTCCGGGAGAAACAATGAGCAGTTCTTC; CDR3aa: CASSSGRNNEQFF
j_gene: TRBJ1-5; v_gene: TRBV6-5; d_gene: TRBD1; len: 14; abundance: .; CDR3nt: TGTGCCAGCAGCCCAGACAGGGGGAATCAGCCCCAGCATTTT; CDR3aa: CASSPDRGNQPQHF